The T cell receptor (beta chain) described here comes from a study of PD-1 blockade in mismatch repair-deficient tumors (dated by TCRdb to between 2016 and 2019). About the investigation overall: Between September 2013 and late 2016, approximately 90 consecutive patients with approximately 12 mismatch repair-deficient cancer types, all previously treated and progressing, were enrolled in the trial. Deep sequencing of TCR CDR3 regions was used to track tumor-associated T cell clones in peripheral blood of patients responding to PD-1 blockade. General study outcomes and caveats: Tumor-resident clones, often undetectable in blood before treatment, expanded rapidly after pembrolizumab and then contracted, generally before radiologic responses.

This clone was detected once. The antigen it binds to is not known. No much larger clonotype is one base removed from it; base qualities were not supplied. Mismatch repair deficiency in every enrolled patient was established by polymerase chain reaction or immunohistochemistry. TCR sequencing was carried out for a few patients who responded to pembrolizumab therapy. The phase II trial prospectively evaluated PD-1 blockade with pembrolizumab in advanced mismatch repair-deficient cancers, independent of tissue of origin. Peripheral blood T cell samples were collected serially, before PD-1 blockade began and at several time points afterward. Blood sampling times were expressed in weeks after the first pembrolizumab dose. The method was the immunoSEQ multiplex PCR assay. TCRdb provides this immuneACCESS table in a form limited to in-frame rearrangements. Some clones are lacking; in checked studies, under half of them reflect an unresolved V gene, and why the rest are absent is not known. For this sample there are about 22,000 clones; approximately 84% appear just once. The ten largest make up approximately 17% of the sample.

The clonotype comes from an adult with mismatch repair-deficient cancer. The sequencing here drew on peripheral blood, taken 2 weeks after starting pembrolizumab.

The DNA sequence is as follows: TGCGCCAGCAGCTTGGGTATTTTGGGGGGTTCCACAGATACGCAGTATTTT. Its amino acids are CASSLGILGGSTDTQYF. The chain is assembled from TRBV5-1 and TRBJ2-3; TRBD2 is a weak D gene call, 6 bases matching. V is reduced by 0 bases and J by 2 bases, leaving a spacing of 16 bases between them. Looking up the germline V gene yields CDR1 SGHRS and CDR2 YFSETQ. The CDR3 covers 17 residues, taking in both the cysteine and the phenylalanine. The CDR3 DNA has 51 bases and is translated from base 1.